This TCR beta chain was recovered during a study of blood T cell repertoires in COVID-19. Turning to the study itself: From the United States, Italy and Spain came samples of acute and convalescent COVID-19. In each case, the material was cDNA or gDNA derived from T cells, B-cell-depleted T cells, or PBMCs.

The CDR3 length is 16 residues. Per the germline V gene, CDR1 is MGHRA and CDR2 is YSYEKL. Under the authors' procedure: Reference gene primer amplification gave nucleated cell count estimates. Using immunoSEQ multiplex PCR, the repertoire was profiled, and TCRdb retains in-frame clones only, with some absent. The V and J calls and the clone size are those of that table, but D and trimming were determined from the DNA. The sample lists 180,000 or so clones, 87% seen once, with 1.6% in the top ten. With respect to this clone: The junction differs from germline at one of its ends, possibly a read error.

The clonotype was recovered from a woman in her forties or fifties with acute or convalescent COVID-19. The rearrangement uses TRBV4-1 and TRBJ1-2; D possibly corresponds to TRBD1 (6 bases). Sequenced material: peripheral blood. Here the CDR3 reads CASSQDPAGERGDFSF. CDR3 DNA: TGCGCCAGCAGCCAAGATCCCGCAGGGGAGAGGGGAGACTTTTCCTTC.